This T cell receptor beta chain derives from a study of blood T cell repertoires in COVID-19. Study-wide background: Some COVID-19 samples were acute and others convalescent; all came from the United States, Italy and Spain. PBMCs, B-cell-depleted T cells, or T cells were the source of the cDNA or gDNA that made up the material.

The CDR3 has 15 residues. Trimming at V came to 5 bases and at J to 14 bases, leaving 14 bases not matched to a gene. Germline loops: CDR1 SGHTA, CDR2 FQGNSA. In the authors' workflow: The authors estimated nucleated cell counts from reference gene primer amplification. Clones were read by immunoSEQ multiplex PCR, and TCRdb kept only the in-frame ones, dropping some. Clone size and the V and J calls come from that table; the DNA yielded D and trimming. The sample shows fewer than 250,000 clones, roughly 90% of them seen only once. The gene calls are TRBV7-2 and TRBJ2-2; 10 bases fit TRBD1. The sequenced sample was peripheral blood. The receptor's source is a man aged 70-80 years with acute or convalescent COVID-19. In nucleotides, the CDR3 is TGTGCCAGCAGCCTATCAGGGTCCGGGACAGGGGTCCTGTTTTTT. It is translated as CASSLSGSGTGVLFF.